A single sample is the source of the 32 T cell receptor beta chains below, sequenced in a study of T cell repertoires in MIS-A myocarditis. Data came from immunoSEQ multiplex PCR; TCRdb stores just in-frame clones and leaves some out. Here the sample spans over 9,000 clones, roughly 83% being singletons. Sequenced: right ventricle heart tissue obtained at autopsy. The receptor set was obtained from a man aged 18 to 35 with fulminant myocarditis from multisystem inflammatory syndrome in adults (MIS-A) after COVID-19.

The rearrangement links TRBV28 to TRBJ2-2; D is unresolved. The CDR3 has 15 amino acids. Trimming stripped 5 bases from V and 1 base from J, with 11 bases between. CDR1 and CDR2 from the germline V gene are MDHEN and SYDVKM. The CDR3 DNA sequence: TGTGCCAGCAGTCAGATGACGGAGAACACCGGGGAGCTGTTTTTT. It is translated as CASSQMTENTGELFF.

This chain connects TRBV6-5 to TRBJ1-4; D possibly corresponds to TRBD1 (6 bases). The V gene's germline CDR1 is MNHEY and CDR2 SVGAGI. The V gene lost 5 bases and the J gene lost 8 bases, with 12 bases spanning the gap. There are 13 residues in the CDR3. DNA for the CDR3: TGTGCCAGCAGTACCACAGGGAGGGAAAAACTGTTTTTT. Protein product: CASSTTGREKLFF.

This rearrangement joins TRBV24-1 to TRBJ1-4; D perhaps matches TRBD1 (5 bases). The V gene's germline CDR1 is KGHDR and CDR2 SFDVKD. V was trimmed by 1 base and J by 12 bases, leaving 11 bases between them. CDR3 size: 13 residues. The CDR3 sequence: CATSDFFGTQLFF. The CDR3 DNA sequence: TGTGCCACCAGTGATTTTTTCGGGACGCAACTGTTTTTT.

The genes are TRBV5-1 and TRBJ1-1, with D perhaps matching TRBD1 (5 bases). This CDR3 has 17 residues. From germline, CDR1 is SGHRS and CDR2 YFSETQ. The V end was cut by 4 bases, the J end by 0 bases, with 19 bases between. CDR3: CASSTGRVRGVNTEAFF. The CDR3 DNA follows: TGCGCCAGCAGCACAGGTCGGGTTCGGGGGGTGAACACTGAAGCTTTCTTT. The full variable domain, in which reference TRBV5-1 and TRBJ1-1 provide the parts outside the CDR3, is KAGVTQTPRYLIKTRGQQVTLSCSPISGHRSVSWYQQTPGQGLQFLFEYFSETQRNKGNFPGRFSGRQFSNSRSEMNVSTLELGDSALYLCASSTGRVRGVNTEAFFGQGTRLTVV.

The J gene is TRBJ1-6, the V gene TRBV3-1 (or the pseudogene TRBV3-2), with TRBD1 as a possible D gene (5 bases). Trimming shortened V by 5 bases and J by 0 bases, and 14 bases separated the two germline ends. Germline V gene data show CDR1 as LGHDT and CDR2 as YNNKEL (reference sequence). The CDR3 is 17 residues long. CDR3 residues: CASSDPQGRSYNSPLHF. The CDR3 nucleotides read TGTGCCAGCAGCGACCCCCAGGGTCGCTCCTATAATTCACCCCTCCACTTT.

A note on this clone: A junction boundary mismatches the germline segment, possibly from a read error. V is TRBV4-2 and J is TRBJ1-4, with D unresolved. This CDR3 spans 14 amino acids. From germline, CDR1 is LGHNA and CDR2 YNFKEQ. CDR3 in DNA: TGTGCCAGCAGACAAGATATGGCGGTCGAAAAACTGTTTTTT. Translating it yields CASRQDMAVEKLFF.

The genes are TRBV7-2 and TRBJ2-5; 11 nucleotides align to TRBD2. J lost 4 bases, V lost 5 bases, and 9 bases had no gene match. In germline, CDR1 is SGHTA, CDR2 FQGNSA. The CDR3 runs to 16 residues. This CDR3 reads CASSQMSGTSGETQYF. For the CDR3, the DNA is TGTGCCAGCAGCCAAATGTCCGGGACTAGCGGAGAGACCCAGTACTTC. The complete variable domain, with remaining parts taken from reference TRBV7-2 and TRBJ2-5, reads GAGVSQSPSNKVTEKGKDVELRCDPISGHTALYWYRQSLGQGLEFLIYFQGNSAPDKSGLPSDRFSAERTGGSVSTLTIQRTQQEDSAVYLCASSQMSGTSGETQYFGPGTRLLVL.

The chain uses TRBV2 and TRBJ1-2; D not resolved. Germline values: CDR1 SNHLY, CDR2 FYNNEI. V was cut by 5 bases and J by 4 bases, with 5 bases left in between. CDR3 length equals 11 residues. CDR3 DNA: TGTGCCAGCAGTACTTCCTATGGCTACACCTTC. Protein product: CASSTSYGYTF.

This clone was detected once. The chain couples TRBV7-2 to TRBJ2-7, with TRBD1 matching 7 bases. Germline-derived CDR1 and CDR2 are SGHTA and FQGNSA. With V trimmed by 4 bases and J by 2 bases, 8 bases remained unmatched. This CDR3 comprises 15 residues. The CDR3 region has the DNA TGTGCCAGCAGCTCAGCTCCAGGGACAGCCTACGAGCAGTACTTC. Translated, it gives CASSSAPGTAYEQYF.

The chain recombines TRBV28 with TRBJ2-1; 9 nucleotides align to TRBD1. In germline, CDR1 is MDHEN, CDR2 SYDVKM. Trimming took 7 bases from V and 7 from J; bases not matched to a gene: 11. The CDR3 consists of 15 residues. DNA for the CDR3: TGTGCCAGCACCCCGACAGGGGGTACGTATAATGAGCAGTTCTTC. This gives the protein CASTPTGGTYNEQFF.

This clone showed up just a few times. The chain links TRBV7-2 to TRBJ2-3; no firm D call. V was clipped by 2 bases and J by 8 bases, with 17 bases between them. The CDR3 sequence is 15 residues long. In germline, CDR1 is SGHTA, CDR2 FQGNSA. The CDR3 loop reads CASSLLGSGLSTQYF. In DNA form, the CDR3 reads TGTGCCAGCAGCTTATTGGGGTCGGGTCTCTCTACGCAGTATTTT.

This sequence joins TRBV7-2 and TRBJ1-2; D unclear. Germline CDR1 SGHTA, CDR2 FQGNSA. The length of the CDR3 is 13 residues. The V gene lost 5 bases and the J gene lost 5 bases, with 12 bases spanning the gap. The CDR3 nucleotides read TGTGCCAGCAGCACGAACGGCCCTTATGGCTACACCTTC. Its translation: CASSTNGPYGYTF.

The chain is built from TRBV5-5 and TRBJ2-3, with D uncertain. Germline V CDR1 and CDR2: SGHKS, YYEKEE (reference sequence). CDR3 size: 12 residues. The V gene lost 2 bases and the J gene lost 2 bases, with 3 bases spanning the gap. The CDR3: CASSLYTDTQYF. DNA for the CDR3: TGTGCCAGCAGCTTATACACAGATACGCAGTATTTT. Combining the CDR3 with reference TRBV5-5 and TRBJ2-3 gives the whole variable domain DAGVTQSPTHLIKTRGQQVTLRCSPISGHKSVSWYQQVLGQGPQFIFQYYEKEERGRGNFPDRFSARQFPNYSSELNVNALLLGDSALYLCASSLYTDTQYFGPGTRLTVL.

V is TRBV9 and J is TRBJ1-2; 11 positions match TRBD1. V dropped 4 bases and J dropped 7; count of bases not matched to a gene: 9. The CDR3 is 15 amino acids. Germline values: CDR1 SGDLS, CDR2 YYNGEE. This chain's CDR3 is CASSPTPGQGVGYTF. DNA for the CDR3: TGTGCCAGCAGCCCGACCCCGGGACAGGGGGTTGGCTACACCTTC. Variable domain in full (rest from reference TRBV9 and TRBJ1-2): DSGVTQTPKHLITATGQRVTLRCSPRSGDLSVYWYQQSLDQGLQFLIQYYNGEERAKGNILERFSAQQFPDLHSELNLSSLELGDSALYFCASSPTPGQGVGYTFGSGTRLTVV.

V and J are TRBV2 and TRBJ1-6; TRBD1 is a possible D gene (5 bases). Trimming took 8 bases from V and 5 from J, leaving 16 bases between them. The germline V gene encodes CDR1 SNHLY and CDR2 FYNNEI. This CDR3 has 15 amino acids. The DNA of the CDR3 is TGTGCCAGCGAGTGGGGGACCGGGGATAATTCACCCCTCCACTTT. It yields the protein CASEWGTGDNSPLHF.

The chain employs TRBV5-4 and TRBJ2-7; D possibly corresponds to TRBD2 (5 bases). The CDR3 has 14 residues. CDR1 SGHNT and CDR2 YYREEE come from the germline V gene (reference sequence). With 10 bases removed from V and 0 bases from J, the gap between germline ends came to 17 bases. CDR3 sequence reads: CAPGGKASSYEQYF. CDR3 sequence (DNA): TGTGCCCCCGGAGGTAAGGCCAGCTCCTACGAGCAGTACTTC. The whole variable domain, filled in from reference TRBV5-4 and TRBJ2-7, reads ETGVTQSPTHLIKTRGQQVTLRCSSQSGHNTVSWYQQALGQGPQFIFQYYREEENGRGNFPPRFSGLQFPNYSSELNVNALELDDSALYLCAPGGKASSYEQYFGPGTRLTVT.

V gene TRBV28 combines with J gene TRBJ1-2, with D possibly matching TRBD1 (6 bases). The germline gives CDR1 MDHEN, CDR2 SYDVKM. CDR3 length: 12 residues. V gave up 6 bases and J gave up 7 bases, with 12 bases separating them. This chain's CDR3 is CASRQGLSGYTF. The CDR3 coding sequence is TGTGCCAGCAGACAGGGATTGAGTGGCTACACCTTC.

The chain is built from TRBV4-1 and TRBJ1-1; D not certain. The V gene's germline CDR1 is MGHRA and CDR2 YSYEKL. Trimming pared 4 bases from V and 0 bases from J, leaving 6 bases between. This CDR3 is built from 13 residues. In nucleotides, the CDR3 is TGCGCCAGCAGCCTAATTTTGAACACTGAAGCTTTCTTT. This translates into CASSLILNTEAFF.

This rearrangement joins TRBV3-1 (or the pseudogene TRBV3-2) to TRBJ1-4, with 9 bases identical to TRBD1. The CDR3 totals 16 residues. Germline lookup yields CDR1 LGHDT and CDR2 YNNKEL (reference sequence). J lost 7 bases, V lost 1 base, and 7 bases had no gene match. CDR3 region: CASSQATTGGGEKLFF. Here the CDR3 DNA reads TGTGCCAGCAGCCAAGCGACAACAGGGGGCGGTGAAAAACTGTTTTTT.

The V call is TRBV2, the J call TRBJ1-2, with unresolved D. The V gene's germline CDR1 is SNHLY and CDR2 FYNNEI. Trimming pared 8 bases from V and 5 bases from J, leaving 15 bases between. The CDR3 contains 13 residues. CDR3 nucleotide sequence: TGTGCCAGCTTTTACCCCGACCGTTATGGCTACACCTTC. Translation: CASFYPDRYGYTF.

The DNA for the CDR3 is TGTGCCAGCAGCCCCGGTGCCGCGGGTGGGGCAGATACGCAGTATTTT. Translating it yields CASSPGAAGGADTQYF. This sequence joins TRBV2 and TRBJ2-3; D is perhaps TRBD2 (5 bases). The germline V and J ends were trimmed by 6 bases and 4 bases, with 20 bases remaining between them. Germline V lookup: CDR1 SNHLY, CDR2 FYNNEI. The CDR3 consists of 16 residues.

J is TRBJ1-1 and V is TRBV10-1; TRBD1 agrees at 7 bases. The CDR3 has 15 residues. Per the germline V gene, CDR1 is WNHNN and CDR2 is SYGVQD (reference sequence). The J segment lost 5 bases and the V segment lost 4 bases, leaving 10 bases of the junction unmatched. This chain's CDR3 is CASSGQGVSRTEAFF. In DNA form, the CDR3 reads TGCGCCAGCAGTGGACAGGGAGTGTCGAGGACTGAAGCTTTCTTT.

This clone was seen more than once but under ten times. The gene calls are TRBV13 and TRBJ1-2; no definite D call. V gave up 4 bases and J gave up 2 bases, with 8 bases separating them. Germline V CDR1 and CDR2: PRHDT, FYEKMQ (reference sequence). This CDR3 has 13 amino acids. CDR3 coding DNA: TGTGCCAGCAGCTCCATAGGAAACTATGGCTACACCTTC. It is translated as CASSSIGNYGYTF.

This chain links TRBV7-2 with TRBJ2-7; D may be TRBD1 or TRBD2 (5 bases each). CDR1 and CDR2 (germline): SGHTA, FQGNSA. The CDR3 extends over 16 amino acids. V gave up 5 bases and J gave up 6 bases, with 23 bases separating them. This chain's CDR3 is CASSPPPGRGWFEQYF. CDR3 nucleotide sequence: TGTGCCAGCAGCCCCCCCCCGGGACGTGGCTGGTTCGAGCAGTACTTC.

This clone was recorded a few times. This sequence joins TRBV5-4 and TRBJ2-3; the D is unclear. The CDR3 is made up of 15 amino acids. Trimming took off 4 bases at V and 1 base at J, with 13 bases between the two ends. CDR1 SGHNT and CDR2 YYREEE come from the germline V gene (reference sequence). CDR3 sequence: CASSPSAAGTDTQYF. As DNA, the CDR3 is TGTGCCAGCAGCCCCTCTGCCGCGGGCACAGATACGCAGTATTTT.

The J gene is TRBJ1-4, the V gene TRBV6-5; D remains ambiguous. The CDR3 is 11 amino acids. CDR1 and CDR2 (germline): MNHEY, SVGAGI. V gave up 6 bases and J gave up 11 bases, with 10 bases separating them. The CDR3 here is CASRSPDKLFF. For the CDR3, the DNA is TGTGCCAGCAGAAGCCCAGATAAACTGTTTTTT.

The genes are TRBV2 and TRBJ2-2; D may be TRBD1 (6 bases). The CDR3 sequence is 13 residues long. Germline V gives CDR1 SNHLY, CDR2 FYNNEI. The germline V and J ends were trimmed by 7 bases and 7 bases, with 13 bases remaining between them. The DNA for the CDR3 is TGTGCCAGCACCTTACAGGGTTACGGGGAGCTGTTTTTT. Its protein is CASTLQGYGELFF.

This rearrangement joins TRBV4-1 to TRBJ2-1, with TRBD2 matching 7 bases. V dropped 1 base and J dropped 5; count of bases not matched to a gene: 8. The CDR3 covers 16 residues. The germline gives CDR1 MGHRA, CDR2 YSYEKL. CDR3 loop: CASSQVVAGAHNEQFF. CDR3 bases: TGCGCCAGCAGCCAAGTGGTTGCGGGAGCACACAATGAGCAGTTCTTC.

In its sample, this clone was seen once. The chain carries TRBV7-2 and TRBJ1-3; 8 positions match TRBD1. The CDR3 is 15 amino acids. Germline CDR1 and CDR2: SGHTA and FQGNSA. Germline trimming cut 4 bases from V and 2 bases from J; bases unmatched to any gene: 4. The DNA for the CDR3 is TGTGCCAGCAGCTCCTCGACAGGGGCTGGAAACACCATATATTTT. This encodes CASSSSTGAGNTIYF. The whole variable domain, filled in from reference TRBV7-2 and TRBJ1-3, reads GAGVSQSPSNKVTEKGKDVELRCDPISGHTALYWYRQSLGQGLEFLIYFQGNSAPDKSGLPSDRFSAERTGGSVSTLTIQRTQQEDSAVYLCASSSSTGAGNTIYFGEGSWLTVV.

V gene TRBV25-1 combines with J gene TRBJ1-6; TRBD1 matches at 7 bases. Trimming removed 3 bases from V and 5 bases from J; junction bases left unmatched: 7. The CDR3 is made up of 16 amino acids. Per the germline V gene, CDR1 is MGHDK and CDR2 is SYGVNS. CDR3 sequence (DNA): TGTGCCAGCAGTGAGCAGACAGGGTTAGATAATTCACCCCTCCACTTT. Translating gives CASSEQTGLDNSPLHF. The full variable domain, completed using reference TRBV25-1 and TRBJ1-6, is EADIYQTPRYLVIGTGKKITLECSQTMGHDKMYWYQQDPGMELHLIHYSYGVNSTEKGDLSSESTVSRIRTEHFPLTLESARPSHTSQYLCASSEQTGLDNSPLHFGNGTRLTVT.

This chain joins TRBV6-5 and TRBJ1-3; D may be TRBD1 (6 bases). Trimming removed 5 bases at V and 1 base at J, with 12 bases between. This CDR3 has 15 amino acids. Germline assignment: CDR1 MNHEY and CDR2 SVGAGI. CDR3 in DNA: TGTGCCAGCAGTCCCAGGGGCAGGTCTGGAAACACCATATATTTT. This gives the protein CASSPRGRSGNTIYF.

This clone was seen a single time. The chain is built from TRBV7-2 and TRBJ1-2; D not certain. The CDR3 length is 13 residues. Germline lookup yields CDR1 SGHTA and CDR2 FQGNSA. V lost 1 base, J lost 3 bases, and 6 bases lay in between. The CDR3 reads CASSLVQDYGYTF. In DNA, the CDR3 is TGTGCCAGCAGCTTAGTCCAAGACTATGGCTACACCTTC.